A selection of T cell receptor beta chains follows, all from one sample in a study of cytomegalovirus exposure and HLA in healthy donors. Method: immunoSEQ multiplex PCR; TCRdb's copy keeps in-frame clones and lacks some. The repertoire has roughly 63,000 clones, 65% to 75% of them found once; the top ten carry around a quarter. Sequenced material: PBMCs. These receptors were obtained from a man aged 45-65 years in good health and CMV-seropositive. Both conserved end residues are trimmed from each CDR3. The order of the fields is CDR3 protein, D gene, V gene, J gene. A D gene is named only where the DNA matches it firmly.

CDR3: SVKTGGETYEQY
D: TRBD1
V: TRBV29-1
J: TRBJ2-7

CDR3: ASRRQLQETQY
D: .
V: TRBV28
J: TRBJ2-5

CDR3: AWSVQGGKNQPQH
D: TRBD1
V: TRBV30
J: TRBJ1-5

CDR3: ASSWARGRGGRGTDTQY
D: TRBD1
V: TRBV7-8
J: TRBJ2-3

CDR3: ASSATSGAADAYEQY
D: TRBD2
V: TRBV6-1
J: TRBJ2-7

CDR3: ASSQDSRGQTQY
D: .
V: TRBV4-3
J: TRBJ2-5

CDR3: ASIERRFQETQY
D: .
V: TRBV21-1
J: TRBJ2-5

CDR3: ASSSLSGEGYIQY
D: .
V: TRBV19
J: TRBJ2-4

CDR3: ASSDNRNPSGANVLT
D: .
V: TRBV10-1
J: TRBJ2-6

CDR3: ASSELDIHEPQH
D: .
V: TRBV6-1
J: TRBJ1-5

CDR3: ASSVWQGADEQY
D: TRBD1
V: TRBV2
J: TRBJ2-7

CDR3: ASSVGPPGAADTQY
D: .
V: TRBV7-9
J: TRBJ2-3

CDR3: ASSTPNEQF
D: .
V: TRBV6-5
J: TRBJ2-1

CDR3: ASSQDLSEQY
D: .
V: TRBV4-1
J: TRBJ2-7